Each of the 32 T cell receptor beta chains below was sequenced from the same sample in a study of PD-1 blockade in classical Hodgkin lymphoma. Time point defined: newly diagnosed, previously untreated cHL patient sample. Clones were sequenced by immunoSEQ multiplex PCR, and TCRdb holds only the in-frame ones, with some missing. This sample has 70,000 or so clones, with over 85% found just once. The sequencing input was peripheral blood mononuclear cells (PBMCs). The source of these receptors is a human donor with classical Hodgkin lymphoma.

The rearrangement uses TRBV5-1 and TRBJ2-3; D gene ambiguous. The germline V and J ends were trimmed by 0 bases and 1 base, with 9 bases remaining between them. Looked up from germline, CDR1 is SGHRS and CDR2 is YFSETQ. This CDR3 has 15 residues. CDR3 bases: TGCGCCAGCAGCTTGGGAGCACTCCGCACAGATACGCAGTATTTT. Its translation is CASSLGALRTDTQYF.

V is TRBV6-6 and J is TRBJ2-5; unclear D gene. V lost 5 bases and J 5 bases, leaving 12 bases between the germline ends. The CDR3 totals 13 residues. From germline, CDR1 is MNHNY and CDR2 SVGAGI (reference sequence). In DNA form, the CDR3 reads TGTGCCAGCAGTAGGGTCGTTTTTGAGACCCAGTACTTC. Protein product: CASSRVVFETQYF.

The V and J genes are TRBV28 and TRBJ1-5, with 7 bases that match TRBD1. Germline loops: CDR1 MDHEN, CDR2 SYDVKM. V lost 5 bases to trimming and J lost 7 bases; unmatched junction nucleotides: 11. The CDR3 extends over 15 amino acids. CDR3 nucleotides: TGTGCCAGCAGTAAGACCGGGACAGCGGGACAGCCCCAGCATTTT. It translates to CASSKTGTAGQPQHF.

The V gene is TRBV6-4, the J gene TRBJ2-3; TRBD2 might be the D (6 bases). Germline CDR1 MRHNA, CDR2 SNTAGT. The CDR3 is 13 amino acids. V lost 3 bases and J 6 bases, leaving 10 bases between the germline ends. The DNA for the CDR3 is TGTGCCAGCAGTGAGTTAGCGGCGGATACGCAGTATTTT. This codes for CASSELAADTQYF.

The J gene is TRBJ1-5, the V gene TRBV19; unclear D gene. Germline values: CDR1 LNHDA, CDR2 SQIVND (reference sequence). V lost 4 bases to trimming and J lost 4 bases, with 8 bases between them. The CDR3 length is 13 residues. The CDR3 sequence: CASSSGGNQPQHF. CDR3 DNA sequence: TGTGCCAGTAGTAGTGGTGGGAATCAGCCCCAGCATTTT.

V usage is TRBV5-1 and J usage is TRBJ2-5; possible D gene TRBD1, 5 bases. Germline V gene lookup returns CDR1 SGHRS and CDR2 YFSETQ. CDR3 length: 13 amino acids. Trimming took 3 bases from V and 4 from J, leaving 10 bases between them. CDR3 in amino acids: CASSWGYGETQYF. The CDR3 DNA reads TGCGCCAGCAGCTGGGGCTACGGAGAGACCCAGTACTTC.

This clone was counted a single time. This chain links TRBV4-1 with TRBJ2-2, with D perhaps TRBD1 (6 bases). The CDR3 has 16 amino acids. Trimming removed 0 bases at V and 6 bases at J, with 14 bases between. Looked up from germline, CDR1 is MGHRA and CDR2 is YSYEKL. The CDR3 loop reads CASSQDQGRTAGELFF. The CDR3 nucleotides are TGCGCCAGCAGCCAAGATCAGGGGAGAACGGCCGGGGAGCTGTTTTTT.

The rearrangement links TRBV6-5 to TRBJ2-3; TRBD2 matches at 15 bases. With V trimmed by 4 bases and J by 6 bases, 5 bases remained unmatched. The CDR3 runs 16 residues. Germline CDR1 and CDR2: MNHEY and SVGAGI. The CDR3 region is CASSSGTSGGRDTQYF. As DNA, the CDR3 is TGTGCCAGCAGTTCGGGGACTAGCGGGGGGAGGGATACGCAGTATTTT.

The J gene is TRBJ2-2, the V gene TRBV5-1; D is unclear. V shed 9 bases and J shed 1 base, with 7 bases lying between them. The CDR3 has 12 residues. Germline lookup yields CDR1 SGHRS and CDR2 YFSETQ. CDR3 coding DNA: TGCGCCACCGGACGGAACACCGGGGAGCTGTTTTTT. The encoded protein is CATGRNTGELFF.

This rearrangement joins TRBV12-5 to TRBJ2-3; no definite D call. The length of the CDR3 is 13 residues. V lost 1 base to trimming and J lost 6 bases, with 8 bases between them. CDR1 is LGHNT, CDR2 FRNRAP, per germline. For the CDR3, the DNA is TGTGCTAGTGGTTTGGGTCCTCCGGATACGCAGTATTTT. Protein product: CASGLGPPDTQYF.

This rearrangement joins TRBV6-1 to TRBJ2-3; no firm D call. The V and J ends lost 3 bases and 2 bases respectively, with 9 bases between them. The germline V gene has CDR1 MNHNS and CDR2 SASEGT. The CDR3 has 14 residues. CDR3 nucleotide sequence: TGTGCCAGCAGTGAGCCCGGATCCACAGATACGCAGTATTTT. This gives the protein CASSEPGSTDTQYF.

This sequence joins TRBV27 and TRBJ2-3, with 9 bases fitting TRBD1. In germline, CDR1 is MNHEY, CDR2 SMNVEV (reference sequence). The CDR3 consists of 14 residues. Unmatched junction bases numbered 4, after V lost 6 bases and J lost 3 bases. CDR3 nucleotide sequence: TGTGCCAGCAGACAGGGGGCTTGGACAGATACGCAGTATTTT. Translated: CASRQGAWTDTQYF.

The chain carries TRBV5-6 and TRBJ2-2; D unresolved. CDR3 length: 15 amino acids. With 0 bases removed from V and 6 bases from J, the gap between germline ends came to 12 bases. CDR1 SGHDT and CDR2 YYEEEE come from the germline V gene. The chain's CDR3 is CASSLDGWGSGELFF. CDR3 DNA: TGTGCCAGCAGCTTGGACGGGTGGGGATCCGGGGAGCTGTTTTTT.

The genes are TRBV7-8 and TRBJ1-2; D is perhaps TRBD1 (6 bases). Germline V lookup: CDR1 SGHVS, CDR2 FQNEAQ. The CDR3 extends over 13 amino acids. V was cut by 2 bases and J by 4 bases, with 8 bases left in between. The CDR3 sequence: CASSLQGPYGYTF. CDR3 bases: TGTGCCAGCAGCTTACAGGGGCCCTATGGCTACACCTTC.

CDR3 residues: CASSPGTGRVQETQYF. The CDR3 nucleotides are TGTGCCAGCAGCCCCGGGACAGGGAGGGTCCAAGAGACCCAGTACTTC. The rearrangement uses TRBV11-2 and TRBJ2-5; TRBD1 matches at 9 bases. The V gene's germline CDR1 is SGHAT and CDR2 FQNNGV. This CDR3 is 16 amino acids long. V shed 5 bases and J 1 base; nucleotides not matched to a gene: 8.

The chain couples TRBV11-3 to TRBJ2-7; TRBD1 matches 7 bases. J was trimmed by 4 bases and V by 5 bases; bases with no gene match: 8. Per germline, CDR1 SGHNT and CDR2 YENEEA. There are 14 residues in the CDR3. This CDR3 is CASSEWTGGYEQYF. The CDR3 DNA follows: TGTGCCAGCAGCGAATGGACAGGAGGATACGAGCAGTACTTC.

The chain is built from TRBV12-5 and TRBJ1-1, with TRBD1 as a possible D gene (6 bases). V was cut by 2 bases and J by 4 bases, with 8 bases left in between. Germline V lookup: CDR1 LGHNT, CDR2 FRNRAP. The CDR3 length is 13 residues. CDR3 in DNA: TGTGCTAGTGGTTTGATCAGGGGCACTGAAGCTTTCTTT. Translated, it gives CASGLIRGTEAFF.

The chain is built from TRBV18 and TRBJ1-2; 9 nucleotides line up with TRBD1. CDR1 and CDR2 from the germline V gene are KGHSH and LQKENI. This CDR3 is 12 amino acids long. Trimming took 3 bases from V and 8 from J; bases not matched to a gene: 1. This chain's CDR3 is CASSPTGGGYTF. The CDR3 DNA reads TGTGCCAGCTCACCTACAGGGGGCGGCTACACCTTC.

The CDR3 reads CASMGADRTLSTEAFF. DNA for the CDR3: TGTGCCAGTATGGGGGCTGACAGGACTTTGAGCACTGAAGCTTTCTTT. This sequence joins TRBV19 and TRBJ1-1, with a weak D call TRBD1 (6 bases). CDR1 and CDR2 from the germline V gene are LNHDA and SQIVND (reference sequence). CDR3 length equals 16 residues. Trimming left V 7 bases short and J 4 bases short, with 22 bases between.

The chain recombines TRBV6-6 with TRBJ2-7; 8 nucleotides match TRBD2. The CDR3 runs to 14 residues. Germline loops: CDR1 MNHNY, CDR2 SVGAGI (reference sequence). With V trimmed by 6 bases and J by 3 bases, 7 bases remained unmatched. The CDR3 sequence: CASSPGTRDYEQYF. The CDR3 DNA sequence: TGTGCCAGCAGCCCCGGGACTAGAGACTACGAGCAGTACTTC.

The chain joins TRBV4-3 to TRBJ2-3, with 7 bases matching TRBD2. This CDR3 comprises 16 residues. The trim removed 0 bases at V and 5 bases at J, leaving 8 bases unmatched. CDR1 is LGHNA and CDR2 is YSLEER in the germline V gene. CDR3 in amino acids: CASSQEAGLGIDTQYF. CDR3 nucleotide sequence: TGCGCCAGCAGCCAAGAAGCAGGACTAGGTATAGATACGCAGTATTTT.

This clone was seen a few times. This rearrangement joins TRBV4-3 to TRBJ1-4; D not resolved. Germline lookup yields CDR1 LGHNA and CDR2 YSLEER. The CDR3 length is 15 residues. Trimming cost V 1 base and J 8 bases, with 14 bases left between them. The CDR3 DNA reads TGCGCCAGCAGCCAAGTCTCAAGTTCTGGGGAAAAACTGTTTTTT. It codes for CASSQVSSSGEKLFF.

The chain uses TRBV7-8 and TRBJ1-5, with TRBD1 as a possible D gene (6 bases). The CDR3 covers 16 residues. Trimming cost V 7 bases and J 0 bases, with 16 bases left between them. From germline, CDR1 is SGHVS and CDR2 FQNEAQ. CDR3 bases: TGTGCCAGCACCCCAGGGGAGGCTTATAGCAATCAGCCCCAGCATTTT. This codes for CASTPGEAYSNQPQHF.

The rearrangement uses TRBV7-2 and TRBJ2-5; TRBD2 aligns across 9 bases. Germline V gene sequence: CDR1 SGHTA, CDR2 FQGNSA. The CDR3 is 15 residues long. V lost 1 base to trimming and J lost 5 bases; unmatched junction nucleotides: 5. The CDR3 DNA is TGTGCCAGCAGCTTAGGCGGGAGGGCCGAGGAGACCCAGTACTTC. It encodes CASSLGGRAEETQYF.

This clone showed up just once. The V call is TRBV7-8, the J call TRBJ2-5; D possibly uses TRBD1 or TRBD2 (5 bases each). V shed 5 bases and J shed 8 bases, with 18 bases lying between them. The length of the CDR3 is 14 residues. The germline V gene has CDR1 SGHVS and CDR2 FQNEAQ. The CDR3 DNA reads as TGTGCCAGCAGCCCTCTGGGACCCACGGAAACCCAGTACTTC. Its translation is CASSPLGPTETQYF.

The V call is TRBV19, the J call TRBJ2-2; 7 positions match TRBD1. The trim removed 4 bases at V and 7 bases at J, leaving 9 bases unmatched. Germline V gene sequence: CDR1 LNHDA, CDR2 SQIVND (reference sequence). The CDR3 runs 15 residues. The CDR3 DNA reads TGTGCCAGTAGTAGATCAGACAGGGACAACGGGGAGCTGTTTTTT. This sequence encodes CASSRSDRDNGELFF. The variable domain in full, with the rest retrieved from reference TRBV19 and TRBJ2-2, is DGGITQSPKYLFRKEGQNVTLSCEQNLNHDAMYWYRQDPGQGLRLIYYSQIVNDFQKGDIAEGYSVSREKKESFPLTVTSAQKNPTAFYLCASSRSDRDNGELFFGEGSRLTVL.

The sample holds a few counts of this clone. The chain employs TRBV15 and TRBJ2-7, with 7 bases identical to TRBD1. Germline V lookup: CDR1 LNHNV, CDR2 YYDKDF (reference sequence). The CDR3 extends over 20 amino acids. V lost 1 base, J lost 2 bases, and 20 bases stayed unmatched. The CDR3 here is CATSRALQTDPGQQPYEQYF. The CDR3 coding sequence is TGTGCCACCAGCAGAGCATTACAAACCGACCCGGGACAGCAACCCTACGAGCAGTACTTC.

The V gene is TRBV18, the J gene TRBJ2-2; 7 positions agree with TRBD1. The CDR3 contains 13 residues. Trimming cost V 11 bases and J 1 base; bases outside gene matches: 4. The V gene's germline CDR1 is KGHSH and CDR2 LQKENI. The CDR3 coding sequence is TGTGCCTCACAGGGGCGGAACACCGGGGAGCTGTTTTTT. Translating gives CASQGRNTGELFF.

The DNA of the CDR3 is TGCAGCGTCACGCCGGGACAGGGGTACAATGAGCAGTTCTTC. Its protein is CSVTPGQGYNEQFF. The gene calls are TRBV29-1 and TRBJ2-1, with 10 bases fitting TRBD1. Unmatched junction bases numbered 6, after V lost 6 bases and J lost 4 bases. This CDR3 is 14 amino acids long. The V gene's germline CDR1 is SQVTM and CDR2 ANQGSEA.

As DNA, the CDR3 is TGTGCCAGTAGGTCAGGGGGCCAAGAAACCTACGAGCAGTACTTC. Translating gives CASRSGGQETYEQYF. V gene TRBV19 combines with J gene TRBJ2-7; 8 bases fit TRBD1. V was clipped by 6 bases and J by 2 bases; unmatched bases: 9. This CDR3 region has 15 residues. Germline loops: CDR1 LNHDA, CDR2 SQIVND (reference sequence).

The chain joins TRBV23-1 to TRBJ2-7, with 8 bases that match TRBD1. TRBV23-1 is an ORF; its function is uncertain. The length of the CDR3 is 16 residues. Trimming removed 2 bases from V and 2 bases from J; junction bases left unmatched: 8. The CDR3: CASSQQGALVTYEQYF. The DNA of the CDR3 is TGCGCCAGCAGTCAACAGGGGGCCCTAGTAACCTACGAGCAGTACTTC.

The genes are TRBV6-1 and TRBJ1-2, with D unclear. V dropped 0 bases and J dropped 0 bases, with 8 bases sitting between them. CDR3 length equals 15 residues. Per the germline V gene, CDR1 is MNHNS and CDR2 is SASEGT. CDR3 sequence reads: CASSEAGRANYGYTF. The CDR3 DNA reads as TGTGCCAGCAGTGAAGCGGGCAGAGCTAACTATGGCTACACCTTC.